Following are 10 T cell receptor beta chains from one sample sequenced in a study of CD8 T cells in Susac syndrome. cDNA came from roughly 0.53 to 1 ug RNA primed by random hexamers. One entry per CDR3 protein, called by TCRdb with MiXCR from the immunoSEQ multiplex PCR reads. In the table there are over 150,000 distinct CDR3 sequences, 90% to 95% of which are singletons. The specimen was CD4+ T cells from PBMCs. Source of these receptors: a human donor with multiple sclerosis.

In nucleotides, the CDR3 is TGTGCCAGCAGCCCCGGGACACTGAACACTGAAGCTTTCTTT. Translating gives CASSPGTLNTEAFF. This chain uses TRBV6-5 with TRBJ1-1; TRBD1 might be the D (6 bases). V dropped 6 bases and J dropped 0 bases, with 11 bases sitting between them. Germline CDR1 and CDR2: MNHEY and SVGAGI. CDR3 size: 14 residues.

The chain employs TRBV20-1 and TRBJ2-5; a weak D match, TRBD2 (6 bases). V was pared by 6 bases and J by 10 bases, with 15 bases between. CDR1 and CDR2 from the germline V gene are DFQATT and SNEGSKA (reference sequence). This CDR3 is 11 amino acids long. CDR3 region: CSARQTEGQYF. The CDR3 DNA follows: TGCAGTGCGCGTCAAACGGAGGGCCAGTACTTC.

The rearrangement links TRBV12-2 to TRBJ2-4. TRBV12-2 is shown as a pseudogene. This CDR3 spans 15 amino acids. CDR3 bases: TGTGCAAGTCGCTTAGCAGAGACCACACTTTACATTCAGTACTTC. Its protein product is CASRLAETTLYIQYF.

CDR3 residues: CASSLVGTANTGELFF. The CDR3 region has the DNA TGTGCCAGCAGCTTAGTTGGGACAGCAAACACCGGGGAGCTGTTTTTT. This chain links TRBV11-2 with TRBJ2-2; TRBD1 aligns across 7 bases. CDR1 is SGHAT and CDR2 is FQNNGV in the germline V gene. The CDR3 is made up of 16 amino acids. V gave up 1 base and J gave up 2 bases; unmatched junction bases: 4.

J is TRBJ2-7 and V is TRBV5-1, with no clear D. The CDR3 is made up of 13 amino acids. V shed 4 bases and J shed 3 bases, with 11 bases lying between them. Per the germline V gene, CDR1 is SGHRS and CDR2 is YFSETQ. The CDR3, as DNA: TGCGCCAGCAGCGACCCCCGCATCTACGAGCAGTACTTC. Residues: CASSDPRIYEQYF.

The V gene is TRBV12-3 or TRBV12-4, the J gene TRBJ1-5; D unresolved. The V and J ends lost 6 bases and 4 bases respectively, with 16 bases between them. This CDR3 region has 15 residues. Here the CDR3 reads CASRSGLLGNQPQHF. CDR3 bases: TGTGCCAGCAGGTCGGGCCTCTTAGGAAATCAGCCCCAGCATTTT.

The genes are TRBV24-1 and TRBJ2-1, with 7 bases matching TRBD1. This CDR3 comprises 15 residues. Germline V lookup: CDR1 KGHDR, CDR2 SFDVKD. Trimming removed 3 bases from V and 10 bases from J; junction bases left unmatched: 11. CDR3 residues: CATSDPGTARREQFF. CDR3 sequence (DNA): TGTGCCACCAGTGATCCCGGGACAGCCAGGAGAGAGCAGTTCTTC.

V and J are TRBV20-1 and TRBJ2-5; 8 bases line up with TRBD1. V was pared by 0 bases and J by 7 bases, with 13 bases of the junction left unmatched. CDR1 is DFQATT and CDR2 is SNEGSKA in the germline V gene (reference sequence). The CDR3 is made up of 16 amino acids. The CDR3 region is CSARDPRQGSMVTQYF. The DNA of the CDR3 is TGCAGTGCTAGAGATCCCCGACAGGGGAGTATGGTGACCCAGTACTTC.

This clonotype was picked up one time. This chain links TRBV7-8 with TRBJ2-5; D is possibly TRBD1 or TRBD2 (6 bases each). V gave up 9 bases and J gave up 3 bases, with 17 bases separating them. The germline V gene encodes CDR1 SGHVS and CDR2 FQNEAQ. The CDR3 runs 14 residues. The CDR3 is CARTGGPREETQYF. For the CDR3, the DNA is TGTGCCAGAACTGGGGGGCCAAGGGAAGAGACCCAGTACTTC.

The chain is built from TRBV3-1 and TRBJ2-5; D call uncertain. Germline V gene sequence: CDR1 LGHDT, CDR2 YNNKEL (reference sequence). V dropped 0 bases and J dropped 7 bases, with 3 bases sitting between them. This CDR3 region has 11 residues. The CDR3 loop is CASSQEATQYF. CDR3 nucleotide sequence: TGTGCCAGCAGCCAAGAAGCGACCCAGTACTTC.